The clone carrying this T cell receptor (beta chain) was seen a few times. This record belongs to a study of blood T cell repertoires in COVID-19. The wider study: COVID-19 samples, acute and convalescent, were from the United States, Italy and Spain. PBMCs, B-cell-depleted T cells, or T cells were the source of the cDNA or gDNA that made up the material.

In the original analysis: Reference gene primer amplification yielded estimated nucleated cell counts. Profiled with immunoSEQ multiplex PCR; TCRdb holds only in-frame clones, not every one. V, J and clone size are taken as reported in that table, and D and trimming were inferred from the DNA itself. Among about 170,000 clones listed, about 89% were seen once. The clonotype was recovered from a man aged 65 to 79 with acute or convalescent COVID-19. Sequencing was performed on peripheral blood.

The CDR3 DNA follows: TGTAGCAGCCAAGACTCCAACACCGGGGAGCTGTTTTTT. It translates to CSSQDSNTGELFF. The chain joins TRBV3-1 (or the pseudogene TRBV3-2) to TRBJ2-2; D gene unclear. This CDR3 has 13 amino acids. Germline assignment: CDR1 LGHDT and CDR2 YNNKEL (reference sequence).